This passage covers 2 T cell receptor beta chains from one sample sequenced in a study of identical twins. TCRdb reprocessed the 5' RACE reads with MiXCR, giving one entry per CDR3 protein. The sample has 1.5 million to 2 million distinct CDR3 sequences, roughly 35% seen once. Sequencing input: cord blood. The receptors derive from a newborn girl in good health.

This clonotype was observed a few times. The chain links TRBV4-1 to TRBJ2-3; the D is unclear. The CDR3 loop spans 15 amino acids. Trimming shortened V by 4 bases and J by 0 bases, and 11 bases separated the two germline ends. Germline CDR1 is MGHRA and CDR2 is YSYEKL. The CDR3: CASSLLPSSTDTQYF. The CDR3 DNA is TGCGCCAGCAGCCTTCTCCCTTCTAGCACAGATACGCAGTATTTT.

Points on this clonotype: A read error may be the cause here, since a much bigger clone is one base away. V gene TRBV21-1 combines with J gene TRBJ2-7; TRBD1, as called in the table, went unchecked against the DNA. TRBV21-1 is designated a pseudogene. This CDR3 contains 14 residues. The DNA of the CDR3 is TGTGCCAGCAGCAAAGTCGGGACCGAATACAAGCAGTACTTC. Amino acids: CASSKVGTEYKQYF.